The clone carrying this T cell receptor (beta chain) was observed a handful of times. This record comes from a study of blood T cells in healthy people across ages. The CDR3 runs 15 residues. The germline CDR1 and CDR2 sequences are SGHDT and YYEEEE. The second PCR ran about 7 to 12 cycles with a sample-barcoded 5' primer and J-beta primers. One entry per CDR3 protein, called by TCRdb with MiXCR from the 5' RACE reads. This table holds roughly 1,300,000 distinct CDR3 sequences, 55% to 75% found once. The chain employs TRBV5-6 and TRBJ2-4; 7 nucleotides align to TRBD1. The end of the DNA fits TRBJ2-7 better, so the J call may be wrong. The source of this sequence is a man in his late teens or twenties in good health. The sequencing sample was made of blood. CDR3 region: CASSGVFRDRHEQYF. The CDR3 region has the DNA TGTGCCAGCAGCGGAGTCTTCCGGGACAGACACGAGCAGTACTTC.